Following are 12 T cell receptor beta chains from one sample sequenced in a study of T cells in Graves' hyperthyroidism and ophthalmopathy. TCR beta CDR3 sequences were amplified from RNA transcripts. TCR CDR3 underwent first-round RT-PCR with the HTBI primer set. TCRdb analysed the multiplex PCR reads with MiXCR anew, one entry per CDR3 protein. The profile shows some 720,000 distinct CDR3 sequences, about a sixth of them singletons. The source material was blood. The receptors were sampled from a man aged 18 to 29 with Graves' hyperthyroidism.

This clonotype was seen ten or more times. The CDR3 spells CATSRTQGYEQYF. CDR3 sequence (DNA): TGTGCCACCAGCAGAACACAGGGCTACGAGCAGTACTTC. The chain uses TRBV15 and TRBJ2-7, with D perhaps TRBD1 (6 bases). From germline, CDR1 is LNHNV and CDR2 YYDKDF (reference sequence). The CDR3 spans 13 residues. V shed 2 bases and J shed 3 bases, with 8 bases lying between them.

The CDR3 loop is CASSQALAGGGETQYF. CDR3 DNA: TGTGCCAGCAGCCAGGCTCTAGCGGGAGGAGGTGAGACCCAGTACTTC. This rearrangement joins TRBV3-1 to TRBJ2-5, with 11 bases matching TRBD2. V gave up 3 bases and J gave up 5 bases; unmatched junction bases: 8. This CDR3 is 16 amino acids long. The germline CDR1 and CDR2 sequences are LGHDT and YNNKEL (reference sequence).

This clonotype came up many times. CDR3 DNA: TGTGCCAGCAGCTTATTAGGCGGGAACCCCTACAATGAGCAGTTCTTC. As protein: CASSLLGGNPYNEQFF. This chain connects TRBV11-3 to TRBJ2-1, with D tentatively TRBD2 (6 bases). CDR1 is SGHNT, CDR2 YENEEA, per germline. The CDR3 consists of 16 residues. The V and J ends lost 2 bases and 2 bases respectively, with 13 bases between them.

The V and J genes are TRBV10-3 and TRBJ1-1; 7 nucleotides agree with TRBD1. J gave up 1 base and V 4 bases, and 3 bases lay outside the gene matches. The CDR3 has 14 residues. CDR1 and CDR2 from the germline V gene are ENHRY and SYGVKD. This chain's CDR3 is CAISGGTENTEAFF. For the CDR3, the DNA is TGTGCCATCAGTGGTGGGACAGAGAACACTGAAGCTTTCTTT.

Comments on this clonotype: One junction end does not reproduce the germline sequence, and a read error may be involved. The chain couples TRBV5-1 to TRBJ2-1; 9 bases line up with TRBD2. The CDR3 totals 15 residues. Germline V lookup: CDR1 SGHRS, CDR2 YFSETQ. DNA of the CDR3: TGCGCCACCCAGGGGAGAGCGGGAGGATACAGTGAGCAGTTCTTC. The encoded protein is CATQGRAGGYSEQFF. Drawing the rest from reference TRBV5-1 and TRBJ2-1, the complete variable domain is KAGVTQTPRYLIKTRGQQVTLSCSPISGHRSVSWYQQTPGQGLQFLFEYFSETQRNKGNFPGRFSGRQFSNSRSEMNVSTLELGDSALYLCATQGRAGGYSEQFFGPGTRLTVL.

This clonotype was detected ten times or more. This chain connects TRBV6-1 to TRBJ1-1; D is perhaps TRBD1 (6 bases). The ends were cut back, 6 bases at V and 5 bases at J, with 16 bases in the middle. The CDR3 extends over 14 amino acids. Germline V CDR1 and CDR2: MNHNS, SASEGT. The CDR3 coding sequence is TGTGCCAGCAGGGAATTAGGGGGTGATACTGAAGCTTTCTTT. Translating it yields CASRELGGDTEAFF.

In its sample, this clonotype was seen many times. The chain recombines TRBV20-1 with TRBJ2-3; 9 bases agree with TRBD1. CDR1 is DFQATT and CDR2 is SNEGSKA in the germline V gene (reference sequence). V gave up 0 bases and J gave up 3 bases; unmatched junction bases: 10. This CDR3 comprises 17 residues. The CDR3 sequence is CSARDPRGTGRTDTQYF. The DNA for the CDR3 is TGCAGTGCTAGAGACCCCCGCGGGACAGGGAGGACAGATACGCAGTATTTT.

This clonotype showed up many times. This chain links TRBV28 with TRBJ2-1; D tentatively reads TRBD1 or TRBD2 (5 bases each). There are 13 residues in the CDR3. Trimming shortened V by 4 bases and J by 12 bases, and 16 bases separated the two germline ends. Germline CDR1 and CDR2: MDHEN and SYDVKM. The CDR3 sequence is CASSSGTVLVQFF. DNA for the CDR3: TGTGCCAGCAGTTCCGGGACGGTATTGGTGCAGTTCTTC.

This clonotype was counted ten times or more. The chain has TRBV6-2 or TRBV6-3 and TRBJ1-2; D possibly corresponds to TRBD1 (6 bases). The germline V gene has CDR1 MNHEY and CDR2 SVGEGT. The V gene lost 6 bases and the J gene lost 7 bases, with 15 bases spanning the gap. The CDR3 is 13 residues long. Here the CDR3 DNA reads TGTGCCAGCAGGGAGAGACAGGACGGTGGCTACACCTTC. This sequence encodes CASRERQDGGYTF.

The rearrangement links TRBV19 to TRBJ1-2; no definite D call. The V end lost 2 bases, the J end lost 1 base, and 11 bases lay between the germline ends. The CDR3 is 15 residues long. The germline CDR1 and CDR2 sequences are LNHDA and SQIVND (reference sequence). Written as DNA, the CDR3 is TGTGCCAGTAGTATAATAGGGAGGCGTAACTATGGCTACACCTTC. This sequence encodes CASSIIGRRNYGYTF.

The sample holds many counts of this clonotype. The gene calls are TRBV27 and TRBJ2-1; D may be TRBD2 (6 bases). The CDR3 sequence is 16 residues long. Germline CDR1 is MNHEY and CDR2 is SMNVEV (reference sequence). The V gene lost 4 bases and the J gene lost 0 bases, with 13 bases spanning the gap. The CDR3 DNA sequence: TGTGCCAGCAGTTCCCGCGGGGAAAGCTCCTACAATGAGCAGTTCTTC. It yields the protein CASSSRGESSYNEQFF.

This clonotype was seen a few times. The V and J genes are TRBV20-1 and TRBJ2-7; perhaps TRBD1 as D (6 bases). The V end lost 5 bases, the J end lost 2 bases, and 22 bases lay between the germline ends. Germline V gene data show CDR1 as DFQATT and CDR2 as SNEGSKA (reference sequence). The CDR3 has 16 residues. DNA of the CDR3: TGCAGTGCTCCCCTGCTTGAAGGGACACCGACCTACGAGCAGTACTTC. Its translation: CSAPLLEGTPTYEQYF.